Shown below are 12 T cell receptor beta chains from a single sample sequenced in a study of blood T cell repertoires in COVID-19. Some clones are missing from TCRdb's copy, which holds only in-frame ones; the method was immunoSEQ multiplex PCR. The sample includes a few hundred thousand clones, about four fifths of them seen just once. The material sequenced was peripheral blood. The receptor set was obtained from a woman in her late teens or twenties with acute or convalescent COVID-19.

V is TRBV6-5 and J is TRBJ1-1; 8 bases match TRBD1. Trimming took 6 bases from V and 5 from J; bases not matched to a gene: 8. There are 14 residues in the CDR3. Germline V gives CDR1 MNHEY, CDR2 SVGAGI. In DNA form, the CDR3 reads TGTGCCAGCAGAGCAGGGGGCACGAGAACTGAAGCTTTCTTT. This translates into CASRAGGTRTEAFF.

Remarks on this clone: The junction shows a germline mismatch at one end, possibly a read error. V is TRBV6-6 and J is TRBJ1-2; 8 nucleotides match TRBD1. Per germline, CDR1 MNHNY and CDR2 SVGAGI (reference sequence). This CDR3 has 15 amino acids. Written as DNA, the CDR3 is TGTGCCAGCAGTTACGAGACGTCCAGGGGGCTTGGCTACACTTTC. Translation: CASSYETSRGLGYTF.

This chain links TRBV5-8 with TRBJ2-7; D may be TRBD2 (5 bases). V was shortened by 1 base and J by 2 bases, with 13 bases between the two germline ends. Germline CDR1 reads SGHTS; CDR2 reads YDEGEE. This CDR3 is 15 amino acids long. CDR3 sequence reads: CASSLLGGPTYEQYF. DNA for the CDR3: TGTGCCAGCAGCTTGTTAGGAGGACCAACCTACGAGCAGTACTTC.

This clone turned up a few times. The rearrangement uses TRBV28 and TRBJ2-7; D is perhaps TRBD1 (5 bases). V dropped 0 bases and J dropped 0 bases, with 9 bases sitting between them. The CDR3 sequence is 15 residues long. In germline, CDR1 is MDHEN, CDR2 SYDVKM. The CDR3 sequence is CASSLWGRNSYEQYF. In DNA, the CDR3 is TGTGCCAGCAGTTTATGGGGGCGGAACTCCTACGAGCAGTACTTC.

This clone was detected only once. At one boundary the junction diverges from the germline segment, which might be a read error. The rearrangement joins TRBV6-2 or TRBV6-3 to TRBJ1-2, with unresolved D. The CDR3 spans 12 residues. Germline assignment: CDR1 MNHEY and CDR2 SVGEGT. CDR3 sequence reads: CANSFVNYGYTF. CDR3 in DNA: TGTGCCAACAGTTTCGTTAACTATGGCTACACCTTC.

The rearrangement joins TRBV6-2 or TRBV6-3 to TRBJ1-1, with D possibly matching TRBD1 (6 bases). The CDR3 runs to 16 residues. The V gene's germline CDR1 is MNHEY and CDR2 SVGEGT. V was trimmed by 5 bases and J by 6 bases, leaving 22 bases between them. The CDR3 region has the DNA TGTGCCAGCAGTAAACCACAGGGAGCGAGTGACGCTGAAGCTTTCTTT. Protein: CASSKPQGASDAEAFF.

V is TRBV19 and J is TRBJ2-1, with D perhaps matching TRBD2 (6 bases). The CDR3 contains 15 residues. V was pared by 0 bases and J by 8 bases, with 14 bases between. Germline-derived CDR1 and CDR2 are LNHDA and SQIVND (reference sequence). The CDR3 spells CASSIERDPADEQFF. The CDR3 nucleotides read TGTGCCAGTAGTATAGAGCGGGACCCGGCGGATGAGCAGTTCTTC. The whole variable domain, filled in from reference TRBV19 and TRBJ2-1, reads DGGITQSPKYLFRKEGQNVTLSCEQNLNHDAMYWYRQDPGQGLRLIYYSQIVNDFQKGDIAEGYSVSREKKESFPLTVTSAQKNPTAFYLCASSIERDPADEQFFGPGTRLTVL.

This sequence joins TRBV7-2 and TRBJ1-3; 8 bases map to TRBD1. Germline-derived CDR1 and CDR2 are SGHTA and FQGNSA. V shed 5 bases, J shed 4 bases, and the junction held 7 bases outside the gene matches. The CDR3 is 15 amino acids. This chain's CDR3 is CASSLQTGVGNTIYF. Written as DNA, the CDR3 is TGTGCCAGCAGCCTCCAGACAGGGGTAGGAAACACCATATATTTT.

The chain couples TRBV6-6 to TRBJ2-3; 9 bases align to TRBD1. Germline V lookup: CDR1 MNHNY, CDR2 SVGAGI (reference sequence). Trimming cost V 7 bases and J 1 base; bases outside gene matches: 6. The CDR3 has 15 residues. The CDR3 nucleotides read TGTGCCAGCAAAGCGAGGACAGGGGGCACAGATACGCAGTATTTT. Encoded protein: CASKARTGGTDTQYF.

The V gene is TRBV6-5, the J gene TRBJ2-7; D is possibly TRBD2 (5 bases). In germline, CDR1 is MNHEY, CDR2 SVGAGI. The CDR3 consists of 13 residues. V was clipped by 8 bases and J by 3 bases, with 14 bases between them. The CDR3 loop reads CASGPTRVYEQYF. CDR3 coding DNA: TGTGCCAGCGGACCCACGCGGGTCTACGAGCAGTACTTC.

This chain connects TRBV10-1 to TRBJ2-1; 13 bases are shared with TRBD2. V lost 4 bases, J lost 7 bases, and 7 bases stayed unmatched. The germline V gene encodes CDR1 WNHNN and CDR2 SYGVQD (reference sequence). This CDR3 has 16 amino acids. CDR3 DNA sequence: TGCGCCAGCAGTGGCTCCGGGACTAGCGGGAAGAATGAGCAGTTCTTC. Translated: CASSGSGTSGKNEQFF.

V is TRBV4-2 and J is TRBJ2-7, with D possibly matching TRBD1 (6 bases). Germline lookup yields CDR1 LGHNA and CDR2 YNFKEQ. Trimming stripped 4 bases from V and 2 bases from J, with 15 bases between. The CDR3 is 15 amino acids. This chain's CDR3 is CASSPGAGAPYEQYF. In DNA form, the CDR3 reads TGTGCCAGCAGCCCTGGGGCAGGGGCTCCCTACGAGCAGTACTTC.